The sequence of this T cell receptor (beta chain) was determined in a study of CD8+CD57+ T cells in acquired aplastic anemia. From germline, CDR1 is SGHTA and CDR2 FQGNSA. V shed 5 bases, J shed 4 bases, and the junction held 7 bases outside the gene matches. This CDR3 has 14 amino acids. The study profiled TCR beta VDJ and CDR3 using genomic DNA as template. TCRdb ran MiXCR on the reads and lists one entry per CDR3 protein. Here the sample spans about 180,000 distinct CDR3 sequences, 35% to 50% being singletons. In its sample, this clonotype was seen many times. This clonotype was sampled from a human donor in good health. V usage is TRBV7-2 and J usage is TRBJ1-1; 7 nucleotides match TRBD1. Sequencing used sorted CD4+, CD8+, or CD8+CD57+ T cells (not recorded which) from PBMCs. CDR3 protein: CASSPGTVVTEAFF. DNA for the CDR3: TGTGCCAGCAGCCCCGGGACAGTGGTCACTGAAGCTTTCTTT.